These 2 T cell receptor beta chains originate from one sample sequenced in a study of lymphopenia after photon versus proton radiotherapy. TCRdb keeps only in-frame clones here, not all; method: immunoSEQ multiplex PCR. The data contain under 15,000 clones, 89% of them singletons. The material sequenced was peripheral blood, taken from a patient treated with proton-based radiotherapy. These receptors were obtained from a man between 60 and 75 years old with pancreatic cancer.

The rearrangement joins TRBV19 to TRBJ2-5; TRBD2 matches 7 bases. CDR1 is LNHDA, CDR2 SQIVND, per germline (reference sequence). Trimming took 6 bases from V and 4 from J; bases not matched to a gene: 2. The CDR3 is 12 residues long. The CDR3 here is CASRGGGETQYF. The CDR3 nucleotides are TGTGCCAGTAGAGGCGGGGGAGAGACCCAGTACTTC.

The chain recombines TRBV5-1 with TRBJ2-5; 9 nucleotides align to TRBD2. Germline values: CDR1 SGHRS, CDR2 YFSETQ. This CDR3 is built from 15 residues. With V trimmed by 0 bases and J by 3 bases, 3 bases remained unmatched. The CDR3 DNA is TGCGCCAGCAGCTTGGTAATAGCGGGAGAAGAGACCCAGTACTTC. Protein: CASSLVIAGEETQYF.